What follows are 8 T cell receptor beta chains derived from one specimen sequenced in a study of cytomegalovirus exposure and HLA in healthy donors. The PCR contained 60 Vbeta and 13 Jbeta primers. Profiling relied on immunoSEQ multiplex PCR, and the TCRdb table lists in-frame clones only, not all of them. In the table there are 90,000 to 100,000 clones, 74% of which are singletons. The specimen sequenced was PBMCs. These receptors came from a male donor in good health and CMV-seronegative.

V is TRBV25-1 and J is TRBJ1-4, with D perhaps matching TRBD1 (5 bases). Germline CDR1 is MGHDK and CDR2 is SYGVNS. Trimming removed 5 bases from V and 8 bases from J, with 9 bases in between. The CDR3 extends over 12 amino acids. CDR3 nucleotides: TGTGCCAGCAGTCGGGAGGGGGAAAAACTGTTTTTT. Translation: CASSREGEKLFF.

The V and J genes are TRBV9 and TRBJ2-7; D might be TRBD2 (5 bases). CDR3 length equals 11 residues. Trimming took off 5 bases at V and 6 bases at J, with 9 bases between the two ends. The germline V gene has CDR1 SGDLS and CDR2 YYNGEE. The CDR3 region is CASSLSGEQYF. The CDR3 DNA is TGTGCCAGCAGTTTAAGCGGCGAGCAGTACTTC.

The chain carries TRBV28 and TRBJ2-2; D is ambiguous. The CDR3 spans 18 residues. CDR1 MDHEN and CDR2 SYDVKM come from the germline V gene. The V gene lost 5 bases and the J gene lost 1 base, with 20 bases spanning the gap. The CDR3 DNA follows: TGTGCCAGCAGTACCCGACCTTCAGGATCCCTGAACACCGGGGAGCTGTTTTTT. Amino acid sequence: CASSTRPSGSLNTGELFF. Looking up the rest from reference TRBV28 and TRBJ2-2 gives the full variable domain: DVKVTQSSRYLVKRTGEKVFLECVQDMDHENMFWYRQDPGLGLRLIYFSYDVKMKEKGDIPEGYSVSREKKERFSLILESASTNQTSMYLCASSTRPSGSLNTGELFFGEGSRLTVL.

The chain employs TRBV19 and TRBJ2-2; TRBD1 matches at 9 bases. V was pared by 6 bases and J by 3 bases, with 8 bases of the junction left unmatched. This CDR3 contains 16 residues. Germline V gene sequence: CDR1 LNHDA, CDR2 SQIVND (reference sequence). CDR3 protein: CASRKRDRVDTGELFF. For the CDR3, the DNA is TGTGCCAGTAGAAAACGGGACAGGGTAGACACCGGGGAGCTGTTTTTT.

The chain recombines TRBV6-1 with TRBJ1-2; D possibly corresponds to TRBD1 (5 bases). Trimming took 1 base from V and 2 from J, leaving 17 bases between them. Germline V gene lookup returns CDR1 MNHNS and CDR2 SASEGT. The CDR3 extends over 17 amino acids. The CDR3 spells CASSEGHARGQNYGYTF. CDR3 sequence (DNA): TGTGCCAGCAGTGAAGGCCACGCAAGGGGCCAGAACTATGGCTACACCTTC.

This chain joins TRBV19 and TRBJ1-2, with a tentative D call TRBD1 (5 bases). V lost 3 bases and J 5 bases, leaving 16 bases between the germline ends. Germline loops: CDR1 LNHDA, CDR2 SQIVND (reference sequence). The CDR3 sequence is 15 residues long. As DNA, the CDR3 is TGTGCCAGTAGTATTGGGGCAGGGCTGACGTATGGCTACACCTTC. The encoded protein is CASSIGAGLTYGYTF.

This clone was found a few times. The J gene is TRBJ2-5, the V gene TRBV29-1, with D uncertain. The CDR3 contains 13 residues. V dropped 6 bases and J dropped 5 bases, with 16 bases sitting between them. In germline, CDR1 is SQVTM, CDR2 ANQGSEA. The CDR3 region is CSVELVVGETQYF. CDR3 coding DNA: TGCAGCGTCGAACTGGTGGTCGGGGAGACCCAGTACTTC.

The chain combines TRBV9 with TRBJ1-4; TRBD1 agrees at 7 bases. The CDR3 has 15 amino acids. Germline V gene data show CDR1 as SGDLS and CDR2 as YYNGEE. V was clipped by 0 bases and J by 5 bases; unmatched bases: 4. In DNA, the CDR3 is TGTGCCAGCAGCGTAGTTGAGGGGGCCAATGAAAAACTGTTTTTT. Its translation: CASSVVEGANEKLFF.